A single sample is the source of the 17 T cell receptor beta chains below, sequenced in a study of identical twins. MiXCR, run by TCRdb on the 5' RACE reads, gives a single entry per CDR3 protein. The repertoire holds under 250,000 distinct CDR3 sequences, with about 7.5% as singletons. This sample also belongs to another study, concerning yellow fever vaccine responses in identical twins.

The material sequenced was memory (CD45RO+) T cells sorted from blood. The receptor set was obtained from a woman aged 18-29 years in good health.

Details on this clonotype: This may be a read error, as it is one base from a much larger clone. V is TRBV5-1 and J is TRBJ2-3, with 9 positions matching TRBD2. CDR3 length: 15 amino acids. Per germline, CDR1 SGHRS and CDR2 YFSETQ. The CDR3 region is CASRAGGGSTDTRYF. As DNA, the CDR3 is TGCGCCAGCAGAGCGGGGGGAGGATCCACAGATACGCGGTATTTT.

This clonotype has only a few counts. The V call is TRBV7-2, the J call TRBJ2-7; 9 bases line up with TRBD1. Losses at the gene ends were 5 bases for V and 7 bases for J; bases not matched to a gene: 3. This CDR3 has 12 residues. CDR1 and CDR2 (germline): SGHTA, FQGNSA. The CDR3 DNA reads as TGTGCCAGCAGCCAGGACAGGGGTGAGCAGTACTTC. Amino acids: CASSQDRGEQYF.

Details on this clonotype: A read error may produce the germline difference seen at one junction end. V gene TRBV7-3 combines with J gene TRBJ2-2; TRBD2 matches at 7 bases. Germline lookup yields CDR1 SGHTA and CDR2 FQGTGA. The CDR3 loop spans 16 amino acids. CDR3: CVSSSIGGRNTGELFF. CDR3 nucleotides: TGTGTCAGCAGCTCGATCGGGGGGAGGAACACCGGGGAGCTGTTTTTT.

This clonotype was found many times. The chain uses TRBV3-1 and TRBJ2-1; D gene unclear. Germline CDR1 and CDR2: LGHDT and YNNKEL (reference sequence). Trimming left V 3 bases short and J 3 bases short, with 6 bases between. CDR3 length: 13 amino acids. The CDR3 DNA is TGTGCCAGCAGCCATGGGGTCTACAATGAGCAGTTCTTC. Encoded protein: CASSHGVYNEQFF.

This clonotype was seen more than once but under ten times. The chain uses TRBV28 and TRBJ2-7; perhaps TRBD1 as D (5 bases). The CDR3 runs 15 residues. The germline V and J ends were trimmed by 4 bases and 3 bases, with 16 bases remaining between them. The V gene's germline CDR1 is MDHEN and CDR2 SYDVKM. CDR3 coding DNA: TGTGCCAGCAGTTCATACACTAAAAGGGGCTACGAGCAGTACTTC. Its translation is CASSSYTKRGYEQYF.

The chain carries TRBV4-3 and TRBJ2-1; no clear D. The germline V gene encodes CDR1 LGHNA and CDR2 YSLEER. The CDR3 covers 13 residues. V was pared by 0 bases and J by 4 bases, with 4 bases between. The CDR3 DNA reads TGCGCCAGCAGCCAAGACAGTTACAATGAGCAGTTCTTC. Its protein product is CASSQDSYNEQFF.

J is TRBJ1-5 and V is TRBV23-1; D is uncertain. TRBV23-1 qualifies as an ORF whose function is uncertain. V gave up 1 base and J gave up 6 bases, with 13 bases separating them. The CDR3 extends over 15 amino acids. The CDR3 DNA sequence: TGCGCCAGCAGTCAATGCGGAAGGGTTCGTCAGCCCCAGCATTTT. It specifies CASSQCGRVRQPQHF.

This clonotype appeared a few times. This chain joins TRBV9 and TRBJ2-5, with D possibly matching TRBD2 (5 bases). Germline lookup yields CDR1 SGDLS and CDR2 YYNGEE. V was trimmed by 3 bases and J by 5 bases, leaving 17 bases between them. This CDR3 has 15 amino acids. CDR3 DNA sequence: TGTGCCAGCAGCGCAGGCCCCCGGGGTGGGGAGACCCAGTACTTC. Amino acids: CASSAGPRGGETQYF.

This clonotype was counted only a few times. This chain links TRBV4-3 with TRBJ1-2, with a possible D match to TRBD1 (5 bases). V gave up 0 bases and J gave up 4 bases, with 12 bases separating them. Germline V CDR1 and CDR2: LGHNA, YSLEER. The CDR3 loop spans 15 amino acids. CDR3 nucleotides: TGCGCCAGCAGCCAAGAAGGTCGGGGGACCTATGGCTACACCTTC. This gives the protein CASSQEGRGTYGYTF.

This clonotype has just a few counts. The J gene is TRBJ2-1, the V gene TRBV9, with a possible D match to TRBD1 (6 bases). Germline assignment: CDR1 SGDLS and CDR2 YYNGEE. The V and J ends lost 3 bases and 5 bases respectively, with 12 bases between them. This CDR3 is built from 14 residues. CDR3 in amino acids: CASSDTGFNNEQFF. The CDR3, as DNA: TGTGCCAGCAGCGATACAGGGTTTAACAATGAGCAGTTCTTC.

V gene TRBV7-2 combines with J gene TRBJ2-1; D unclear. Germline CDR1 and CDR2: SGHTA and FQGNSA. V gave up 5 bases and J gave up 3 bases, with 11 bases separating them. The CDR3 is made up of 14 amino acids. The chain's CDR3 is CASSANNFYNEQFF. The DNA for the CDR3 is TGTGCCAGCAGCGCAAACAACTTCTACAATGAGCAGTTCTTC.

This clonotype was detected many times. This chain joins TRBV5-1 and TRBJ2-7, with 9 bases that match TRBD1. Germline CDR1 SGHRS, CDR2 YFSETQ. CDR3 length: 16 amino acids. V was clipped by 3 bases and J by 2 bases; unmatched bases: 9. CDR3 sequence: CASSWTPGQGAYEQYF. The DNA for the CDR3 is TGCGCCAGCAGCTGGACACCGGGACAGGGCGCCTACGAGCAGTACTTC.

J is TRBJ2-7 and V is TRBV7-2, with D possibly called TRBD1 or TRBD2 (6 bases each). The V gene lost 5 bases and the J gene lost 2 bases, with 10 bases spanning the gap. Germline-derived CDR1 and CDR2 are SGHTA and FQGNSA. The CDR3 is 13 residues long. This CDR3 is CASSRGQAYEQYF. CDR3 bases: TGTGCCAGCAGCCGGGGGCAGGCCTACGAGCAGTACTTC.

This rearrangement joins TRBV15 to TRBJ2-7; the match to TRBD2 covers 7 bases. CDR3 length equals 13 residues. V trimming: 6 bases; J trimming: 3 bases; junction bases outside the gene matches: 5. Germline CDR1 is LNHNV and CDR2 is YYDKDF (reference sequence). The DNA for the CDR3 is TGTGCCACCAGTGGACTAGAAGGCTACGAGCAGTACTTC. Its translation: CATSGLEGYEQYF. Together with reference TRBV15 and TRBJ2-7, the CDR3 gives the full variable domain: DAMVIQNPRYQVTQFGKPVTLSCSQTLNHNVMYWYQQKSSQAPKLLFHYYDKDFNNEADTPDNFQSRRPNTSFCFLDIRSPGLGDTAMYLCATSGLEGYEQYFGPGTRLTVT.

The V and J genes are TRBV2 and TRBJ1-5; the D is unclear. Per the germline V gene, CDR1 is SNHLY and CDR2 is FYNNEI. CDR3 length equals 17 residues. Trimming shortened V by 4 bases and J by 2 bases, and 18 bases separated the two germline ends. CDR3 in DNA: TGTGCCAGCAGTGGCGTGGGATCAATTGGGGGCAATCAGCCCCAGCATTTT. Amino acids: CASSGVGSIGGNQPQHF.

In this sample, this clonotype turned up a few times. J is TRBJ2-7 and V is TRBV5-1, with 8 bases fitting TRBD2. The V and J ends lost 7 bases and 0 bases, in that order; junction bases with no gene match: 6. Per the germline V gene, CDR1 is SGHRS and CDR2 is YFSETQ. This CDR3 has 14 residues. The CDR3 DNA reads as TGCGCCAGCCGACTCAGCGGGAGCTCCTACGAGCAGTACTTC. Its protein is CASRLSGSSYEQYF.

A note on this clonotype: Possible read error: a much larger clone is one base away. The gene calls are TRBV5-6 and TRBJ2-7; weak D call: TRBD2 (5 bases). CDR1 is SGHDT and CDR2 is YYEEEE in the germline V gene. The CDR3 covers 12 residues. This chain's CDR3 is CARSSGFYEQYF. The CDR3 coding sequence is TGTGCCAGGAGCTCGGGATTTTACGAGCAGTACTTC.